This TCR beta chain was sequenced for a study of cytomegalovirus exposure and HLA in healthy donors. Germline V gene data show CDR1 as SGHRS and CDR2 as YFSETQ. The CDR3 runs 18 residues. V shed 0 bases and J 0 bases; nucleotides not matched to a gene: 6. With 60 Vbeta and 13 Jbeta primers, the PCR was carried out. Some clones are missing from TCRdb's copy, which holds only in-frame ones; the method was immunoSEQ multiplex PCR. This sample has 80,000 to 90,000 clones, with approximately 71% found just once. This TCR was sampled from a man aged 35 to 55 in good health and CMV-seronegative. The specimen was PBMCs. J is TRBJ2-2 and V is TRBV5-1, with 9 positions matching TRBD2. The CDR3 DNA sequence: TGCGCCAGCAGCTTGGGGCTAGCGGGGCTGTCGAACACCGGGGAGCTGTTTTTT. Encoded protein: CASSLGLAGLSNTGELFF.